The 13 T cell receptor beta chains below were found in one sample sequenced in a study of blood T cell repertoires in COVID-19. Only in-frame clones appear in the TCRdb table, and some are missing; sequencing was by immunoSEQ multiplex PCR. The sample includes about 90,000 clones, around four fifths seen only once; the top ten take approximately 10%. The sample consisted of peripheral blood. These receptors all come from a woman older than 75 with acute or convalescent COVID-19.

The genes are TRBV11-2 and TRBJ1-1; 7 bases are shared with TRBD1. Looked up from germline, CDR1 is SGHAT and CDR2 is FQNNGV. The junction had 9 bases not matched to a gene; V was cut back by 5 bases and J by 0 bases. The length of the CDR3 is 16 residues. CDR3 residues: CASSAHRGAMNTEAFF. The CDR3 DNA reads TGTGCCAGCAGCGCCCACAGGGGAGCCATGAACACTGAAGCTTTCTTT.

The chain employs TRBV6-2 or TRBV6-3 and TRBJ2-1; D is perhaps TRBD1 (5 bases). V shed 5 bases and J shed 5 bases, with 13 bases lying between them. CDR3 length: 14 residues. From germline, CDR1 is MNHEY and CDR2 SVGEGT. The CDR3 here is CASSEAGRNNEQFF. The CDR3 DNA follows: TGTGCCAGCAGTGAGGCAGGGCGGAACAATGAGCAGTTCTTC.

This clone was detected only a few times. The J gene is TRBJ2-3, the V gene TRBV30; weak D call: TRBD2 (6 bases). The V end was cut by 5 bases, the J end by 5 bases, with 17 bases between. This CDR3 spans 14 amino acids. Germline CDR1 is GTSNPN and CDR2 is SVGIG (reference sequence). CDR3 DNA sequence: TGTGCCTGGGCCGAGGGAGGCGCGGGAGATACGCAGTATTTT. Its translation: CAWAEGGAGDTQYF.

This clone was seen more than once but under ten times. The rearrangement joins TRBV6-1 to TRBJ2-1; D may be TRBD1 (6 bases). Germline assignment: CDR1 MNHNS and CDR2 SASEGT. Trimming took 2 bases from V and 2 from J, leaving 10 bases between them. CDR3 length: 15 residues. The CDR3 loop is CASSERTEPYNEQFF. The CDR3 DNA is TGTGCCAGCAGTGAAAGGACAGAGCCCTACAATGAGCAGTTCTTC.

This sequence joins TRBV28 and TRBJ2-7, with 7 positions matching TRBD1. The CDR3 spans 13 residues. Germline lookup yields CDR1 MDHEN and CDR2 SYDVKM. After removal of 4 bases from V and 7 bases from J, the junction contained 7 bases not matched to a gene. CDR3 nucleotide sequence: TGTGCCAGCAGTTCTATCGCACAGGGGGAGCAGTACTTC. This codes for CASSSIAQGEQYF. Based on the CDR3 plus reference TRBV28 and TRBJ2-7, the full variable domain is DVKVTQSSRYLVKRTGEKVFLECVQDMDHENMFWYRQDPGLGLRLIYFSYDVKMKEKGDIPEGYSVSREKKERFSLILESASTNQTSMYLCASSSIAQGEQYFGPGTRLTVT.

This clone was observed a single time. V usage is TRBV27 and J usage is TRBJ2-7, with D possibly being TRBD1 (6 bases). With 4 bases removed from V and 2 bases from J, the gap between germline ends came to 15 bases. Germline V gives CDR1 MNHEY, CDR2 SMNVEV (reference sequence). The CDR3 has 15 residues. The CDR3 region has the DNA TGTGCCAGCAGTTCTCCGGGACAACAGGCCTACGAGCAGTACTTC. Protein sequence: CASSSPGQQAYEQYF.

This chain joins TRBV7-9 and TRBJ2-2; D gene uncertain. The V gene's germline CDR1 is SEHNR and CDR2 FQNEAQ (reference sequence). Trimming cost V 6 bases and J 3 bases, with 11 bases left between them. The CDR3 sequence is 14 residues long. CDR3: CASSSKTDTGELFF. CDR3 DNA: TGTGCCAGCAGTTCCAAAACAGACACCGGGGAGCTGTTTTTT.

In its sample, this clone was seen a few times. This sequence joins TRBV7-9 and TRBJ1-4; 9 bases agree with TRBD1. This CDR3 contains 15 residues. V trimming: 5 bases; J trimming: 4 bases; junction bases outside the gene matches: 5. The germline V gene encodes CDR1 SEHNR and CDR2 FQNEAQ (reference sequence). CDR3 protein: CASSARQGDNEKLFF. CDR3 coding DNA: TGTGCCAGCAGCGCCCGACAGGGGGATAATGAAAAACTGTTTTTT.

This chain uses TRBV12-3 or TRBV12-4 with TRBJ2-7, with 9 nucleotides matching TRBD2. This CDR3 region has 12 residues. The V and J ends lost 6 bases and 12 bases, in that order; junction bases with no gene match: 9. Written as DNA, the CDR3 is TGTGCCAGCAGATCAACCGGGACTAGCTCGTACTTC. It codes for CASRSTGTSSYF.

The V call is TRBV7-9, the J call TRBJ2-2, with 15 bases identical to TRBD2. V was pared by 6 bases and J by 4 bases, with 12 bases of the junction left unmatched. The CDR3 spans 19 residues. CDR1 and CDR2 from the germline V gene are SEHNR and FQNEAQ (reference sequence). In nucleotides, the CDR3 is TGTGCCAGCAGACCCCCGGGACTAGCGGGAGGTACGAGCACCGGGGAGCTGTTTTTT. It specifies CASRPPGLAGGTSTGELFF.

A word on this clone: The junction and the germline gene differ at one end; a read error may be behind it. V and J are TRBV7-7 and TRBJ1-5; D possibly corresponds to TRBD1 (5 bases). The CDR3 covers 17 residues. Germline V gene lookup returns CDR1 SSHAT and CDR2 FNYEAQ (reference sequence). The CDR3 protein is CASSSQPWGTPNQPQHF. Here the CDR3 DNA reads TGTGCTAGCAGCTCCCAACCGTGGGGGACTCCCAATCAGCCCCAGCATTTT.

The chain is built from TRBV11-3 and TRBJ1-1, with 8 bases aligning to TRBD1. The CDR3 sequence is 12 residues long. V was pared by 6 bases and J by 10 bases, with 7 bases of the junction left unmatched. Germline V CDR1 and CDR2: SGHNT, YENEEA. The CDR3 here is CASRNTGGSAFF. CDR3 bases: TGTGCCAGCAGAAATACAGGGGGATCAGCTTTCTTT.

This rearrangement joins TRBV6-2 or TRBV6-3 to TRBJ2-5; unclear D gene. V dropped 4 bases and J dropped 7 bases, with 10 bases sitting between them. CDR1 MNHEY and CDR2 SVGEGT come from the germline V gene. CDR3 length: 12 residues. The CDR3 DNA is TGTGCCAGCAGTTCCCCATCCGGGACCCAGTACTTC. Translation: CASSSPSGTQYF.